The following is a TCR beta chain sequence with its context. Antigen specificity is unknown. The CDR3 regions of TCR beta were amplified from RNA transcripts. The HTBI primer set served for first-round RT-PCR of the TCR CDR3. MiXCR, applied by TCRdb to the multiplex PCR reads, yields one record per CDR3 protein. The sample shows roughly 570,000 distinct CDR3 sequences, roughly 46% of them seen only once. The data originate from a study of T cells in Graves' hyperthyroidism and ophthalmopathy. Looked up from germline, CDR1 is DFQATT and CDR2 is SNEGSKA (reference sequence). The CDR3 is 14 residues long. The V and J ends lost 3 bases and 3 bases respectively, with 15 bases between them. General study findings and limits: Patients with ophthalmopathy were separated from those with stable hyperthyroidism by a 13 V-J model. Model-based prediction identified ophthalmopathy a median about 6 months prior to its onset. Most clonotypes expanded in thyroid above 0.001 were likewise present in blood.

This TCR was sampled from a young woman with Graves' hyperthyroidism. The sample comprised peripheral blood or thyroid tissue (not recorded which). The chain joins TRBV20-1 to TRBJ2-7; D perhaps matches TRBD1 (7 bases). CDR3 DNA: TGCAGTGCTAGGGGCTCAGGGGGGTTCTACGAGCAGTACTTC. This encodes CSARGSGGFYEQYF.